The rows below give T cell receptor beta chains drawn from one sample of a study of shared clonotypes between healthy human individuals. Sequencing used immunoSEQ multiplex PCR; TCRdb keeps in-frame clones, though not all of them. The profile shows about 2 million clones, roughly 95% of them singletons. The sample comprised naive CD8+ T cells sorted from blood. The receptors were sampled from a man in his late teens or twenties in good health. CDR3s include the opening cysteine and the closing phenylalanine or tryptophan. The D gene is left open where the match is weak. Only part of the rows carry a size: once, few, many, or a class if the clone is expanded.

CASSSRLAGAGNEQFF | TGTGCCAGCAGCTCCAGACTAGCGGGAGCCGGCAATGAGCAGTTCTTC | TRBD2 | NA | TRBJ2-1 | 16 | TRBV7-8
CASSLMAGGNTEAFF | TGTGCCAGCAGTTTAATGGCAGGGGGGAACACTGAAGCTTTCTTT | TRBD1 | NA | TRBJ1-1 | 15 | TRBV27
CAISEWGAENTEAFF | TGTGCCATCAGTGAGTGGGGAGCGGAAAACACTGAAGCTTTCTTT | NA | once | TRBJ1-1 | 15 | TRBV10-3
CASRGTDQETQYF | TGTGCCAGCAGGGGGACGGACCAAGAGACCCAGTACTTC | NA | NA | TRBJ2-5 | 13 | TRBV5-4
CASSQYGSNQPQHF | TGCGCCAGCAGCCAATATGGGAGCAATCAGCCCCAGCATTTT | NA | NA | TRBJ1-5 | 14 | TRBV4-3
CASSPGQGEYNEQFF | TGTGCCAGCAGCCCTGGGCAGGGAGAGTACAATGAGCAGTTCTTC | NA | few | TRBJ2-1 | 15 | TRBV7-9
CAWSPGLAGYPYEQYF | TGTGCCTGGTCTCCGGGACTAGCGGGATACCCCTACGAGCAGTACTTC | TRBD2 | NA | TRBJ2-7 | 16 | TRBV30
CASSLEGGSNQPQHF | TGTGCCAGCAGCTTAGAGGGGGGGTCAAATCAGCCCCAGCATTTT | NA | NA | TRBJ1-5 | 15 | TRBV7-6
CASKAHHEQYF | TGTGCCAGCAAAGCCCACCACGAGCAGTACTTC | NA | few | TRBJ2-7 | 11 | TRBV2
CSAGTVTSYEQYF | TGCAGCGCAGGGACAGTTACCTCCTACGAGCAGTACTTC | TRBD1 | NA | TRBJ2-7 | 13 | TRBV29-1
CASSLVGMKSYEQYF | TGTGCCAGCAGCTTAGTCGGGATGAAGTCCTACGAGCAGTACTTC | NA | NA | TRBJ2-7 | 15 | TRBV7-9
CASSPFRVAEYNEQFF | TGTGCCAGCAGTCCCTTTAGGGTAGCGGAGTACAATGAGCAGTTCTTC | NA | NA | TRBJ2-1 | 16 | TRBV6-4
CATAVMSWGDYEQYF | TGTGCCACCGCAGTTATGTCGTGGGGCGACTACGAGCAGTACTTC | NA | NA | TRBJ2-7 | 15 | TRBV19
CASSQVSQGHTEAFF | TGCGCCAGCAGCCAAGTAAGCCAGGGACACACTGAAGCTTTCTTT | NA | once | TRBJ1-1 | 15 | TRBV4-1
CASRGGSSYEQYF | TGTGCCAGCAGAGGGGGAAGCTCCTACGAGCAGTACTTC | NA | NA | TRBJ2-7 | 13 | TRBV27
CASTSPPGGGEKLFF | TGTGCCAGTACCTCCCCGCCAGGGGGCGGTGAAAAACTGTTTTTT | TRBD1 | NA | TRBJ1-4 | 15 | TRBV19
CASSLSQGMHGYTF | TGTGCCAGCAGTTTATCGCAGGGGATGCATGGCTACACCTTC | NA | NA | TRBJ1-2 | 14 | TRBV27
CASSPHYASGSTDTQYF | TGCGCCAGCAGCCCCCACTACGCTAGCGGTAGCACAGATACGCAGTATTTT | TRBD2 | NA | TRBJ2-3 | 17 | TRBV4-1
CASSFQAPHILNSPLHF | TGTGCCAGCAGTTTTCAGGCACCCCATATACTTAATTCACCCCTCCACTTT | NA | NA | TRBJ1-6 | 17 | TRBV27
CASSPGTGVDTQYF | TGTGCCAGCAGCCCAGGGACAGGGGTGGATACGCAGTATTTT | TRBD1 | NA | TRBJ2-3 | 14 | TRBV7-9
CASSIGLAGDQELFF | TGTGCCAGCAGTATCGGACTAGCGGGGGACCAGGAGCTGTTTTTT | TRBD2 | NA | TRBJ2-2 | 15 | TRBV2
CASSIEDYQPQHF | TGTGCCAGTAGTATCGAGGACTATCAGCCCCAGCATTTT | NA | once | TRBJ1-5 | 13 | TRBV19
CASRPRGDRAYEQYF | TGTGCCAGTAGGCCCCGGGGGGACCGGGCCTACGAGCAGTACTTC | TRBD2 | NA | TRBJ2-7 | 15 | TRBV19